The present T cell receptor (beta chain) was sequenced within a study of cytomegalovirus exposure and HLA in healthy donors. With 60 Vbeta and 13 Jbeta primers, the PCR was carried out. Using immunoSEQ multiplex PCR, the repertoire was profiled, and TCRdb retains in-frame clones only, with some absent. Here the sample spans approximately 170,000 clones, around three quarters being singletons. CDR3 length equals 13 residues. The V end lost 0 bases, the J end lost 1 base, and 4 bases lay between the germline ends. The sequence came from a woman between 35 and 50 years old in good health and CMV-seronegative. Material for sequencing was PBMCs. This chain links TRBV5-7 with TRBJ1-1; D is unresolved. TRBV5-7 is identified as an open reading frame with a role that is uncertain. CDR3 protein: CASSLGRNTEAFF. The CDR3 region has the DNA TGTGCCAGCAGCTTGGGCAGGAACACTGAAGCTTTCTTT.